This is a list of T cell receptor beta chains from one sample in a study of cytomegalovirus exposure and HLA in healthy donors. The data were produced by immunoSEQ multiplex PCR, yet TCRdb's version contains in-frame clones alone and is incomplete. In the table there are about 200,000 clones, about 86% of which are singletons. Sequenced input: PBMCs. These receptors were taken from a woman younger than 45 in good health and CMV-seronegative. CDR3s include the opening cysteine and the closing phenylalanine or tryptophan. The D gene is left open where the match is weak. The size of a clone is reported for some rows only, either as once, few or many, or as a class for expanded clones.

- - TRBJ1-1 TRBV27 CASRNRSMNTEAFF TGTGCCAGCAGGAACAGGAGCATGAACACTGAAGCTTTCTTT
- - TRBJ2-3 TRBV4-1 CASSPIGGLWPDTQYF TGCGCCAGCAGCCCGATCGGGGGGCTTTGGCCAGATACGCAGTATTTT
few - TRBJ2-4 TRBV7-2 CASSLAMAAGIQYF TGTGCCAGCAGCTTAGCGATGGCCGCGGGGATTCAGTACTTC
- - TRBJ2-3 TRBV5-1 CASSLATDTDTQYF TGCGCCAGCAGCTTGGCAACAGACACAGATACGCAGTATTTT
- - TRBJ2-6 TRBV7-6 CASSPPPRGVGGANVLTF TGTGCCAGCAGCCCCCCTCCCAGGGGGGTAGGTGGGGCCAACGTCCTGACTTTC
once TRBD2 TRBJ2-7 TRBV28 CASSLSGPQREGLSLEQYF TGTGCCAGCAGTTTAAGCGGCCCTCAGCGGGAGGGCCTCTCTCTCGAGCAGTACTTC
- - TRBJ1-1 TRBV5-1 CASSLDPGMNTEAFF TGCGCCAGCAGCTTGGATCCAGGGATGAACACTGAAGCTTTCTTT
few - TRBJ1-1 TRBV6-5 CASSETLANTEAFF TGTGCCAGCAGTGAAACGTTGGCGAACACTGAAGCTTTCTTT
- - TRBJ1-4 TRBV4-2 CASSQAGGATNEKLFF TGTGCCAGCAGCCAAGCCGGCGGGGCAACTAATGAAAAACTGTTTTTT
- - TRBJ2-5 TRBV9 CASSVGGGGIRETQYF TGTGCCAGCAGCGTAGGGGGTGGGGGCATTCGAGAGACCCAGTACTTC
- - TRBJ2-7 TRBV5-6 CASSLGLLYEQYF TGTGCCAGCAGCCTAGGACTACTCTACGAGCAGTACTTC
- - TRBJ1-2 TRBV6-5 CASSYSPQTVGYGYTF TGTGCCAGCAGTTACTCCCCCCAGACAGTTGGGTATGGCTACACCTTC
- - TRBJ1-5 TRBV28 CAHAGTANQPQHF TGTGCCCATGCGGGGACGGCGAATCAGCCCCAGCATTTT
- - TRBJ2-7 TRBV5-4 CASSLGTVGRGYF TGTGCCAGCAGCTTGGGAACGGTAGGGCGGGGGTACTTC
- TRBD1 TRBJ2-4 TRBV7-3 CANGRDRGKGIQYF TGTGCCAACGGAAGGGACAGGGGAAAGGGCATTCAGTACTTC
- TRBD1 TRBJ1-2 TRBV7-9 CSSSHSQDRSFFYGYTF TGTTCCAGCAGCCACTCGCAGGACAGGTCTTTTTTCTATGGCTACACCTTC
- TRBD1 TRBJ2-1 TRBV7-9 CASSSPGQGSSYNEQFF TGTGCCAGCAGCTCTCCGGGACAGGGGAGCTCCTACAATGAGCAGTTCTTC
few - TRBJ2-7 TRBV11-2 CASSLDRVYEQYF TGTGCCAGCAGCTTAGATCGCGTCTACGAGCAGTACTTC
once TRBD2 TRBJ2-1 TRBV5-1 CASREVEQFF TGCGCCAGCCGGGAGGTTGAGCAGTTCTTC
- TRBD1 TRBJ2-3 TRBV5-4 CASSKTGELDTQYF TGTGCCAGCAGCAAGACAGGGGAGTTAGATACGCAGTATTTT
- - TRBJ2-1 TRBV7-6 CASSLAGGYNEQFF TGTGCCAGCAGCTTAGCTGGCGGTTACAATGAGCAGTTCTTC
- TRBD2 TRBJ2-1 TRBV7-3 CASSRGTSGRAYNEQFF TGTGCCAGCAGCCGCGGGACTAGCGGGAGGGCCTACAATGAGCAGTTCTTC
- TRBD2 TRBJ2-1 TRBV5-4 CASSSSGMYNEQFF TGTGCCAGCAGTTCTAGCGGGATGTACAATGAGCAGTTCTTC
- - TRBJ2-6 TRBV2 CASSESSGANVLTF TGTGCCAGCAGTGAGAGTTCTGGGGCCAACGTCCTGACTTTC
- - TRBJ2-1 TRBV7-6 CASSPPRFQGEQFF TGTGCCAGCAGCCCCCCCCGTTTCCAGGGTGAGCAGTTCTTC
- - TRBJ2-2 TRBV5-1 CASSFAGVQYPNTGELFF TGCGCCAGCAGTTTTGCCGGGGTTCAATATCCGAACACCGGGGAGCTGTTTTTT
- TRBD1 TRBJ2-3 TRBV5-1 CASSLRDRGRGTDTQYF TGCGCCAGCAGCTTACGGGACAGGGGGCGAGGCACAGATACGCAGTATTTT
once - TRBJ2-7 TRBV5-8 CASSGGVTGFPYEQYF TGTGCCAGCAGCGGTGGAGTGACAGGCTTTCCCTACGAGCAGTACTTC
- TRBD2 TRBJ2-7 TRBV5-1 CASSNGLAGGSEQYF TGCGCCAGCAGCAACGGACTAGCGGGAGGGAGCGAGCAGTACTTC
- - TRBJ1-2 TRBV6-5 CASSYSIGGPWYGYTF TGTGCCAGCAGTTACTCCATCGGGGGTCCGTGGTATGGCTACACCTTC
once - TRBJ2-6 TRBV30 CAWNPGFGANVLTF TGTGCCTGGAATCCAGGGTTCGGGGCCAACGTCCTGACTTTC
- - TRBJ2-7 TRBV28 CASRPRVTYEQYF TGTGCCAGCAGACCGAGAGTAACCTACGAGCAGTACTTC
- - TRBJ2-1 TRBV5-1 CASSYLGDSYNEQFF TGCGCCAGCAGCTACCTCGGGGATTCCTACAATGAGCAGTTCTTC
few TRBD2 TRBJ2-1 TRBV5-1 CASSLDAGGSYNEQFF TGCGCCAGCAGCTTAGACGCGGGGGGCTCCTACAATGAGCAGTTCTTC
- - TRBJ2-3 TRBV28 CASTQRGGNRDTQYF TGTGCCAGCACCCAAAGGGGGGGAAACAGAGATACGCAGTATTTT
- - TRBJ1-6 TRBV2 CASSARQGLLSYNSPLHF TGTGCCAGCAGTGCGAGGCAGGGTCTTCTGTCCTATAATTCACCCCTCCACTTT
- - TRBJ2-5 TRBV4-1 CASSQRQGATSGSGETQYF TGCGCCAGCAGCCAACGACAGGGGGCCACTAGCGGGAGTGGAGAGACCCAGTACTTC
once - TRBJ2-7 TRBV28 CASSESLTYEQYF TGTGCCAGCAGTGAAAGCCTTACCTACGAGCAGTACTTC
- - TRBJ1-2 TRBV18 CASSLSPGDYGYTF TGTGCCAGCTCACTCTCCCCGGGGGACTATGGCTACACCTTC
- TRBD1 TRBJ2-3 TRBV5-1 CASSRRDRNTDTQYF TGCGCCAGCAGCCGCCGGGACAGAAACACAGATACGCAGTATTTT
- TRBD1 TRBJ1-2 TRBV29-1 CSVTSEGQGVYGYTF TGCAGCGTTACTAGTGAAGGACAGGGGGTTTATGGCTACACCTTC
- - TRBJ2-3 TRBV10-1 CASSRTDTDTQYF TGCGCCAGCAGCCGGACAGACACAGATACGCAGTATTTT
- - TRBJ2-5 TRBV4-1 CASSHLQGGEETQYF TGCGCCAGCAGCCACCTACAGGGTGGAGAGGAGACCCAGTACTTC
- - TRBJ2-7 TRBV6-1 CASSSLGGSSYEQYF TGTGCCAGCAGCTCATTAGGGGGTAGCTCCTACGAGCAGTACTTC
- - TRBJ2-3 TRBV14 CASSPIQVDTQYF TGTGCCAGCAGCCCCATACAAGTAGATACGCAGTATTTT
- - TRBJ2-7 TRBV7-9 CASSLGRDGHEQYF TGTGCCAGCAGCTTAGGCAGGGATGGCCACGAGCAGTACTTC
- - TRBJ2-7 TRBV27 CASSSLAPPEQYF TGTGCCAGCAGTTCCCTAGCTCCTCCCGAGCAGTACTTC
- TRBD1 TRBJ2-7 TRBV6-5 CAIADRGPNEQYF TGTGCCATCGCTGACAGGGGGCCCAACGAGCAGTACTTC
- TRBD2 TRBJ2-7 TRBV2 CASKLSSGSGYEQYF TGTGCCAGCAAACTCTCTAGCGGGAGTGGCTACGAGCAGTACTTC
- - TRBJ1-5 TRBV5-7 CASSLGQSNQPQHF TGTGCCAGCAGCTTGGGTCAGAGCAATCAGCCCCAGCATTTT
- - TRBJ1-2 TRBV6-5 CASSLRGRGYGYTF TGTGCCAGCAGCTTACGCGGCAGGGGCTATGGCTACACCTTC
- - TRBJ1-1 TRBV5-6 CASSVDSMAPEAFF TGTGCCAGCAGCGTGGACAGTATGGCCCCTGAAGCTTTCTTT
- - TRBJ1-2 TRBV9 CASSFHTTGIFYGYTF TGTGCCAGCAGCTTCCATACGACAGGCATTTTCTATGGCTACACCTTC